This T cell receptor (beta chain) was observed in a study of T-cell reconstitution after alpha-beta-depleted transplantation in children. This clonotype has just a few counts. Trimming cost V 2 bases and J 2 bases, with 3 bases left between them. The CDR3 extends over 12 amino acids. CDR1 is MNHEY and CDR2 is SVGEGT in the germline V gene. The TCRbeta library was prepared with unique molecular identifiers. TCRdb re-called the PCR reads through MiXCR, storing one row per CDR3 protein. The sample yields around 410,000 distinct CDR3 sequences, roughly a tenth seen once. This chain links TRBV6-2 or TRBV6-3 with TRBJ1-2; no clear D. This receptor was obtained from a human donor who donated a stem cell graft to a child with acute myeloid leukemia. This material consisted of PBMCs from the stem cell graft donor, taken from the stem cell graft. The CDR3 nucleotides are TGTGCCAGCAGTTACGAAAACTATGGCTACACCTTC. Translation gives CASSYENYGYTF.